A selection of T cell receptor beta chains follows, all from one sample in a study of T-cell memory formation after mild COVID-19. TCRdb reanalysed the 5' RACE reads using MiXCR and keeps one entry per CDR3 protein. Here the sample spans some 190,000 distinct CDR3 sequences, approximately 16% being singletons. Sequencing was carried out using PBMCs or a T cell subset sorted from them (not recorded which). These receptors were obtained from an adult woman who had mild COVID-19 (a few samples of this study predate the infection). Cell type and time point are not known. The CDR3 runs from the conserved cysteine through the conserved F or W.

v_gene,CDR3aa
TRBV9,CASSVAGVLHEKLFF
TRBV7-9,CASVSDTQYF
TRBV5-1,CASSTGIEQYF
TRBV7-9,CASTRLAIFNEQFF
TRBV7-6,CASSLAGRSGDEQYF
TRBV4-1,CASSQDTGANSPLHF
TRBV11-1,CASSSNVRGEQYF
TRBV6-1,CASRRTGKETQYF
TRBV19,CASSIGGGRSYEQYF
TRBV3-1,CASSQTRASGSYNEQFF
TRBV27,CASSLSGGRAEGEQFF
TRBV7-6,CASSSYDRERTRNTEAFF
TRBV20-1,CSARATISGPGYTF
TRBV25-1,CASSEPGGGGSYEQYF
TRBV7-2,CASSLAAPGEGQFF
TRBV12-3/TRBV12-4,CASSFSGRGASYEQYF
TRBV5-1,CASSSGIGGANVLTF
TRBV12-3/TRBV12-4,CASSRDRRAYEQYF
TRBV12-3/TRBV12-4,CASSFPGGPTNEKLFF
TRBV5-1,CASRLAPGDEGYTF
TRBV24-1,CATSEPRGKRFF
TRBV4-3,CASSRGEETQYF
TRBV6-1,CASKPLRLAGGYNEQFF
TRBV6-5,CASRWGELGPQHF
TRBV12-3/TRBV12-4,CASSPPPGQRNTEAFF
TRBV2,CASSGQVNYGYTF
TRBV5-1,CASSFLPGGVTNEKLFF
TRBV6-2/TRBV6-3,CASSTWPGLPTGELFF
TRBV4-2,CASSQENRGRGSPLHF
TRBV6-5,CASSPWGRQETQYF
TRBV20-1,CSARPSGEGRDTQYF
TRBV11-2,CASGTSGRAADTQYF
TRBV3-1,CASSQAGLKRDEQFF
TRBV4-1,CASSQDRDRGPRPVF
TRBV7-2,CASSSGQGKTVF
TRBV12-3/TRBV12-4,CASYTGGRGYTF
TRBV20-1,CSGETPGTDTQYF
TRBV7-3,CASSLTSTSPQHF
TRBV20-1,CSARNRDRGIIDEQFF
TRBV19,CASSTRQGNYGYTF
TRBV5-6,CASSLVDRRTYTQYF
TRBV9,CASGTGNAYEQYF
TRBV20-1,CSARGWDGEYYGYTF
TRBV27,CASSPSSSGSYEQYF
TRBV12-3/TRBV12-4,CASSLFFAGGRYNEQFF
TRBV20-1,CSAKDRVHEQYF
TRBV6-6,CASTKGLAGGPRTDTQYF
TRBV3-1,CASSQGGQGFSQPQHF
TRBV12-3/TRBV12-4,CASTGTGPYGYTF
TRBV7-9,CASSLEFGSNTEAFF
TRBV20-1,CSARGQGAQNTEAFF
TRBV20-1,CSASSGTGSNQPQHF
TRBV4-2,CASSQEVASGGQQYF
TRBV29-1,CSVELYSMNTEAFF
TRBV7-9,CASSPRLGQGTQYF
TRBV7-2,CASSTRQGLANYGYTF
TRBV5-6,CASSPGTLRWAQETQYF
TRBV9,CASSAQGGGNQPQHF
TRBV18,CASSPIPGANVLTF